These 32 T cell receptor beta chains came from one sample sequenced in a study of control samples from healthy donors and cancer patients. The protocol was immunoSEQ multiplex PCR, while the TCRdb copy is restricted to in-frame clones and leaves out a portion. The repertoire has roughly 180,000 clones, 75% to 95% of them found once; the top ten carry just over 2%. The sample comprised blood. The receptors here all came from a woman in her thirties or forties in good health.

This sequence joins TRBV7-8 and TRBJ1-2, with 12 bases matching TRBD1. Germline V CDR1 and CDR2: SGHVS, FQNEAQ. Trimming removed 4 bases from V and 4 bases from J; junction bases left unmatched: 7. The CDR3 totals 16 residues. CDR3 nucleotides: TGTGCCAGCAGCTCCCCCGGGGGACAGGGGGCCTATGGCTACACCTTC. This sequence encodes CASSSPGGQGAYGYTF. Using reference TRBV7-8 and TRBJ1-2 for the parts outside the CDR3, the full variable domain is GAGVSQSPRYKVAKRGQDVALRCDPISGHVSLFWYQQALGQGPEFLTYFQNEAQLDKSGLPSDRFFAERPEGSVSTLKIQRTQQEDSAVYLCASSSPGGQGAYGYTFGSGTRLTVV.

V is TRBV28 and J is TRBJ1-1; D may be TRBD1 (5 bases). V was clipped by 4 bases and J by 1 base, with 19 bases between them. The CDR3 runs to 17 residues. Germline CDR1 and CDR2: MDHEN and SYDVKM. The CDR3 here is CASSCIQEGYENTEAFF. CDR3 DNA: TGTGCCAGCAGTTGCATCCAGGAGGGGTACGAGAACACTGAAGCTTTCTTT.

The V gene is TRBV6-6, the J gene TRBJ1-2, with TRBD1 identical over 10 bases. J was trimmed by 7 bases and V by 5 bases; bases with no gene match: 10. Per germline, CDR1 MNHNY and CDR2 SVGAGI (reference sequence). The CDR3 has 15 residues. For the CDR3, the DNA is TGTGCCAGCAGTGGAACAGACAGGGGGCCGGTTGGCTACACCTTC. Its translation: CASSGTDRGPVGYTF.

V usage is TRBV6-5 and J usage is TRBJ1-2; D remains unclear. The CDR3 extends over 14 amino acids. V dropped 2 bases and J dropped 2 bases, with 9 bases sitting between them. The germline CDR1 and CDR2 sequences are MNHEY and SVGAGI. CDR3 in DNA: TGTGCCAGCAGTTACCGCGCAGGAAACTATGGCTACACCTTC. Translated, it gives CASSYRAGNYGYTF.

V is TRBV27 and J is TRBJ1-5; D gene ambiguous. The CDR3 has 13 amino acids. V lost 0 bases and J lost 7, with 7 bases in between. Germline-derived CDR1 and CDR2 are MNHEY and SMNVEV (reference sequence). The CDR3 region has the DNA TGTGCCAGCAGTTTATCGTTGGGACAGCCCCAGCATTTT. Protein sequence: CASSLSLGQPQHF.

V usage is TRBV23-1 and J usage is TRBJ1-4; weak D call: TRBD1 (6 bases). TRBV23-1 is known as an ORF, though its function is uncertain. CDR3 length: 16 amino acids. V was pared by 1 base and J by 2 bases, with 11 bases between. The CDR3 sequence: CASSQLGGGTNEKLFF. The CDR3 DNA reads as TGCGCCAGCAGTCAATTGGGGGGGGGCACTAATGAAAAACTGTTTTTT.

The V gene is TRBV7-9, the J gene TRBJ2-7; the D is unclear. V lost 4 bases to trimming and J lost 6 bases, with 10 bases between them. This CDR3 is 12 amino acids long. CDR1 and CDR2 (germline): SEHNR, FQNEAQ (reference sequence). The CDR3 protein is CASSSLLGEQYF. In DNA form, the CDR3 reads TGTGCCAGCAGCTCCCTATTGGGCGAGCAGTACTTC.

The J gene is TRBJ1-3, the V gene TRBV6-5; a possible D gene is TRBD1 (5 bases). The V end was cut by 2 bases, the J end by 3 bases, with 5 bases between. CDR1 and CDR2 (germline): MNHEY, SVGAGI. This CDR3 is built from 13 residues. CDR3 coding DNA: TGTGCCAGCAGTTACAGGGGTGGAAACACCATATATTTT. Translation: CASSYRGGNTIYF.

The CDR3 DNA follows: TGTGCCAGGGAGACAGGGAGTTTGACTGAAGCTTTCTTT. Translation: CARETGSLTEAFF. The J gene is TRBJ1-1, the V gene TRBV5-4, with TRBD1 matching 7 bases. V trimming: 8 bases; J trimming: 5 bases; junction bases outside the gene matches: 9. The CDR3 covers 13 residues. From germline, CDR1 is SGHNT and CDR2 YYREEE (reference sequence).

V gene TRBV28 combines with J gene TRBJ2-5, with unresolved D. With 4 bases removed from V and 5 bases from J, the gap between germline ends came to 20 bases. Germline V CDR1 and CDR2: MDHEN, SYDVKM. This CDR3 has 16 residues. The CDR3 loop reads CASSSSVASMAETQYF. CDR3 bases: TGTGCCAGCAGTTCATCGGTAGCAAGCATGGCGGAGACCCAGTACTTC.

The V and J genes are TRBV4-1 and TRBJ1-6; TRBD1 is a possible D gene (6 bases). V was pared by 3 bases and J by 6 bases, with 12 bases between. CDR3 length: 15 amino acids. Germline-derived CDR1 and CDR2 are MGHRA and YSYEKL. The CDR3 loop reads CASSQLRGLNSPLHF. CDR3 coding DNA: TGCGCCAGCAGCCAGCTCAGGGGTCTTAATTCACCCCTCCACTTT.

J is TRBJ2-7 and V is TRBV4-1; 8 bases map to TRBD2. V trimming: 4 bases; J trimming: 1 base; junction bases outside the gene matches: 9. CDR1 is MGHRA, CDR2 YSYEKL, per germline. The CDR3 loop spans 16 amino acids. For the CDR3, the DNA is TGCGCCAGCAGCCTCCGAATAGCGGGACAATCCTACGAGCAGTACTTC. Residues: CASSLRIAGQSYEQYF.

The chain combines TRBV6-2 or TRBV6-3 with TRBJ2-7; 9 bases are a match to TRBD1. V trimming: 4 bases; J trimming: 7 bases; junction bases outside the gene matches: 8. Germline CDR1 MNHEY, CDR2 SVGEGT. The CDR3 covers 14 residues. In DNA, the CDR3 is TGTGCCAGCAGTTCCCCGGGGACAGGGTATGAGCAGTACTTC. Its protein is CASSSPGTGYEQYF.

The J gene is TRBJ1-3, the V gene TRBV24-1, with D perhaps TRBD1 (5 bases). Germline V gene lookup returns CDR1 KGHDR and CDR2 SFDVKD. The V end lost 1 base, the J end lost 8 bases, and 23 bases lay between the germline ends. The CDR3 has 18 amino acids. The CDR3 nucleotides are TGTGCCACCAGTGATTTTCAGGGAAAAGTGGGGTGGGGAGACACCATATATTTT. This translates into CATSDFQGKVGWGDTIYF.

The chain joins TRBV11-2 to TRBJ1-2; D might be TRBD1 (6 bases). The CDR3 covers 18 residues. Trimming pared 1 base from V and 0 bases from J, leaving 18 bases between. Germline V CDR1 and CDR2: SGHAT, FQNNGV. CDR3 DNA: TGTGCCAGCAGCTTAGGGGCGCTCGGACAGCCGGCTAACTATGGCTACACCTTC. Its translation: CASSLGALGQPANYGYTF.

This sequence joins TRBV6-1 and TRBJ1-6; 7 bases align to TRBD1. Looked up from germline, CDR1 is MNHNS and CDR2 is SASEGT. The V and J ends lost 1 base and 1 base, in that order; junction bases with no gene match: 4. The CDR3 sequence is 17 residues long. CDR3 nucleotides: TGTGCCAGCAGTGAAGGACAGGGCTGGTCCTATAATTCACCCCTCCACTTT. This codes for CASSEGQGWSYNSPLHF.

The chain links TRBV14 to TRBJ2-3; 7 positions agree with TRBD2. The CDR3 is made up of 16 amino acids. V was pared by 0 bases and J by 5 bases, with 8 bases of the junction left unmatched. Per the germline V gene, CDR1 is SGHDN and CDR2 is FVKESK. DNA for the CDR3: TGTGCCAGCAGCCAAGAAGTGGGGGGAGGGGAAGATACGCAGTATTTT. Protein product: CASSQEVGGGEDTQYF.

The sample holds one count of this clone. The gene calls are TRBV19 and TRBJ1-3; D possibly corresponds to TRBD1 (5 bases). The CDR3 consists of 17 residues. The germline V gene has CDR1 LNHDA and CDR2 SQIVND (reference sequence). Trimming pared 5 bases from V and 0 bases from J, leaving 17 bases between. The CDR3 coding sequence is TGTGCCAGTAGTCCGGGACGTGCGTCCAGCTCTGGAAACACCATATATTTT. This sequence encodes CASSPGRASSSGNTIYF.

This clone was recorded only once. J is TRBJ2-6 and V is TRBV5-1; D ambiguous. CDR1 SGHRS and CDR2 YFSETQ come from the germline V gene. The V end was cut by 3 bases, the J end by 0 bases, with 19 bases between. The CDR3 is 19 amino acids. Written as DNA, the CDR3 is TGCGCCAGCAGCTCGGATATAAGTACTCTTTTCTCTGGGGCCAACGTCCTGACTTTC. Its translation is CASSSDISTLFSGANVLTF.

The chain couples TRBV3-1 (or the pseudogene TRBV3-2) to TRBJ1-3, with a possible D match to TRBD1 (5 bases). Germline CDR1 LGHDT, CDR2 YNNKEL (reference sequence). V was cut by 0 bases and J by 4 bases, with 10 bases left in between. The CDR3 is 15 residues long. Here the CDR3 DNA reads TGTGCCAGCAGCCAAGATGGGGGGATCGGAAACACCATATATTTT. Its protein is CASSQDGGIGNTIYF.

The V gene is TRBV1, the J gene TRBJ2-7; TRBD1, the D gene given by the table, was not confirmed from the DNA. TRBV1 is a listed pseudogene. CDR3 length: 11 residues. The CDR3 DNA reads TGCACCAGCAGCCCAAAAGGGGGGCAGTACTTC. This translates into CTSSPKGGQYF.

This sequence joins TRBV28 and TRBJ2-1; 10 bases agree with TRBD2. From germline, CDR1 is MDHEN and CDR2 SYDVKM. V was pared by 6 bases and J by 4 bases, with 6 bases of the junction left unmatched. This CDR3 contains 15 residues. The CDR3 nucleotides read TGTGCCAGCAGACCCCTAGCGGGGGAGTACAATGAGCAGTTCTTC. It encodes CASRPLAGEYNEQFF.

The chain links TRBV7-9 to TRBJ1-4; D call uncertain. CDR1 SEHNR and CDR2 FQNEAQ come from the germline V gene (reference sequence). Trimming removed 4 bases from V and 11 bases from J, with 8 bases in between. The CDR3 extends over 11 amino acids. The CDR3 spells CASSSEAKLFF. DNA for the CDR3: TGTGCCAGCAGCTCTGAGGCTAAACTGTTTTTT.

This clone has a single count. J is TRBJ2-3 and V is TRBV7-9; 8 nucleotides line up with TRBD2. Germline V gene sequence: CDR1 SEHNR, CDR2 FQNEAQ (reference sequence). This CDR3 region has 15 residues. Losses at the gene ends were 1 base for V and 5 bases for J; bases not matched to a gene: 5. CDR3 sequence reads: CASSLVRGAVDTQYF. CDR3 bases: TGTGCCAGCAGCTTAGTGCGGGGGGCAGTAGATACGCAGTATTTT. Based on the CDR3 plus reference TRBV7-9 and TRBJ2-3, the full variable domain is DTGVSQNPRHKITKRGQNVTFRCDPISEHNRLYWYRQTLGQGPEFLTYFQNEAQLEKSRLLSDRFSAERPKGSFSTLEIQRTEQGDSAMYLCASSLVRGAVDTQYFGPGTRLTVL.

The rearrangement links TRBV18 to TRBJ2-6; no clear D. There are 16 residues in the CDR3. The germline V gene encodes CDR1 KGHSH and CDR2 LQKENI. V was clipped by 3 bases and J by 0 bases, with 9 bases between them. CDR3 residues: CASSPRTDSGANVLTF. The CDR3 DNA reads as TGTGCCAGCTCACCCCGGACGGACTCTGGGGCCAACGTCCTGACTTTC.

V gene TRBV19 combines with J gene TRBJ1-5; 7 nucleotides line up with TRBD1. J was trimmed by 10 bases and V by 9 bases; bases with no gene match: 18. Germline CDR1 is LNHDA and CDR2 is SQIVND (reference sequence). CDR3 length: 15 residues. The CDR3 nucleotides read TGTGCCAGCCAACTAGGGACAGCATTTAAGGGTCCCCAGCATTTT. Translating gives CASQLGTAFKGPQHF.

V is TRBV19 and J is TRBJ1-2; D remains unclear. This CDR3 has 13 amino acids. Looked up from germline, CDR1 is LNHDA and CDR2 is SQIVND (reference sequence). V was pared by 3 bases and J by 4 bases, with 9 bases between. CDR3 protein: CASSMEQIYGYTF. The CDR3 DNA reads as TGTGCCAGTAGTATGGAACAGATCTATGGCTACACCTTC.

This clone has a handful of counts. The V gene is TRBV20-1, the J gene TRBJ1-2; weak D call: TRBD1 (5 bases). Germline-derived CDR1 and CDR2 are DFQATT and SNEGSKA (reference sequence). The V end was cut by 8 bases, the J end by 5 bases, with 12 bases between. This CDR3 comprises 11 residues. CDR3 DNA sequence: TGCAGTCCCCAGGGACGGTATGGCTACACCTTC. It specifies CSPQGRYGYTF.

J is TRBJ1-2 and V is TRBV5-4, with D possibly matching TRBD1 (6 bases). With 3 bases removed from V and 6 bases from J, the gap between germline ends came to 6 bases. The germline gives CDR1 SGHNT, CDR2 YYREEE (reference sequence). This CDR3 comprises 11 residues. The CDR3 spells CASSSGDGYTF. CDR3 DNA: TGTGCCAGCAGCTCAGGGGATGGCTACACCTTC.

J is TRBJ1-1 and V is TRBV5-5; no clear D gene. Germline V lookup: CDR1 SGHKS, CDR2 YYEKEE (reference sequence). The CDR3 length is 15 residues. V lost 3 bases to trimming and J lost 2 bases, with 14 bases between them. The CDR3 loop reads CASSSSTDFNTEAFF. CDR3 sequence (DNA): TGTGCCAGCAGCTCATCAACGGACTTTAACACTGAAGCTTTCTTT.

This clone was found once. The rearrangement joins TRBV19 to TRBJ2-7; the D gene is possibly TRBD2 (5 bases). Germline V gene sequence: CDR1 LNHDA, CDR2 SQIVND (reference sequence). The length of the CDR3 is 11 residues. The ends were cut back, 8 bases at V and 6 bases at J, with 11 bases in the middle. As DNA, the CDR3 is TGTGCCAGTTTTGGAGGTGCCGAGCAGTACTTC. This encodes CASFGGAEQYF. Combining the CDR3 with reference TRBV19 and TRBJ2-7 gives the whole variable domain DGGITQSPKYLFRKEGQNVTLSCEQNLNHDAMYWYRQDPGQGLRLIYYSQIVNDFQKGDIAEGYSVSREKKESFPLTVTSAQKNPTAFYLCASFGGAEQYFGPGTRLTVT.

The chain is built from TRBV12-3 or TRBV12-4 and TRBJ1-1; D is unresolved. This CDR3 region has 13 residues. With 5 bases removed from V and 8 bases from J, the gap between germline ends came to 15 bases. In DNA, the CDR3 is TGTGCCAGCAGTCCCCGACAAGGGAGGGAAGCTTTCTTT. Translation: CASSPRQGREAFF.